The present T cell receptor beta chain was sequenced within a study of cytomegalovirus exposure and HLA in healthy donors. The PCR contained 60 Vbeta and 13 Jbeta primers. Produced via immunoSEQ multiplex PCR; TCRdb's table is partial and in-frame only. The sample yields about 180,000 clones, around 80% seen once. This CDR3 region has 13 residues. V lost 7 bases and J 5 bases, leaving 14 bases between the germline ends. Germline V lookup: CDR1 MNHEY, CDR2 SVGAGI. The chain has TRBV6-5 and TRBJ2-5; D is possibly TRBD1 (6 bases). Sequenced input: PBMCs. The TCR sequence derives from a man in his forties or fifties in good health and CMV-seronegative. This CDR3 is CASTMGQWETQYF. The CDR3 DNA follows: TGTGCCAGCACGATGGGACAATGGGAGACCCAGTACTTC.